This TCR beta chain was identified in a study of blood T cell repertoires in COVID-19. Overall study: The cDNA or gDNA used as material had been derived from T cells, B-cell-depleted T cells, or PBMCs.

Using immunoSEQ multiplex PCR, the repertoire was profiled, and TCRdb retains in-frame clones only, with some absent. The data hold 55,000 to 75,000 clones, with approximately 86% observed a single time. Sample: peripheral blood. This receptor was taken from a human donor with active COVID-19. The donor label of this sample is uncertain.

CDR3 sequence (DNA): TGCGCCAGCAGCCAGGCCGGGACAGGGGCTGGAAACACCATATATTTT. Encoded protein: CASSQAGTGAGNTIYF. The V call is TRBV4-1, the J call TRBJ1-3, with 10 bases matching TRBD1. The length of the CDR3 is 16 residues. V lost 3 bases, J lost 2 bases, and 4 bases stayed unmatched. From germline, CDR1 is MGHRA and CDR2 YSYEKL.